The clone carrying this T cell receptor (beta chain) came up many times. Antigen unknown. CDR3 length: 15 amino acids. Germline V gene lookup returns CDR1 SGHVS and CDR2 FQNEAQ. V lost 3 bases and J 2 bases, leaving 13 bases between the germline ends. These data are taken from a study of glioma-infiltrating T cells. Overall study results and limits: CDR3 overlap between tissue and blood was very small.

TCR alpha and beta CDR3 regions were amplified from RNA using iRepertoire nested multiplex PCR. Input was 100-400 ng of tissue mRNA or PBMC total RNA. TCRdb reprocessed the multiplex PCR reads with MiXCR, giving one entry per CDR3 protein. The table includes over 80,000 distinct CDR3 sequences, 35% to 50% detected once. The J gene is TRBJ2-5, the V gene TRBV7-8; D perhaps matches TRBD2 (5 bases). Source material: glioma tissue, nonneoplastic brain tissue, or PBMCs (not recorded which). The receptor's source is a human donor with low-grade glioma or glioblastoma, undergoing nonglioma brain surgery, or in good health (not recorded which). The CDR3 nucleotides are TGTGCCAGCAGCTTTGTTGCCAGGAGGCAAGAGACCCAGTACTTC. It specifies CASSFVARRQETQYF.